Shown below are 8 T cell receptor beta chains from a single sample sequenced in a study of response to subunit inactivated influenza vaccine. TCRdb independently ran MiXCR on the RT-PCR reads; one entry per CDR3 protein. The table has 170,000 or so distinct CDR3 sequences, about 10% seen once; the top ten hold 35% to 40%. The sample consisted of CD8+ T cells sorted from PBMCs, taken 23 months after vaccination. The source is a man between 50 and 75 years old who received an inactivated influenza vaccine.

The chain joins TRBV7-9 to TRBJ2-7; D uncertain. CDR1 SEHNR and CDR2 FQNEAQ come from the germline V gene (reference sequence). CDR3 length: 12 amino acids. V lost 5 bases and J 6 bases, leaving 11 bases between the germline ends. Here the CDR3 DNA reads TGTGCCAGCAGCCACGGCCCGCTCGAGCAGTACTTC. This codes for CASSHGPLEQYF.

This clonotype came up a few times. The CDR3 bases are TGTGCCAGCAGTTATAACTGGGAGACCCAGTACTTC. Translating gives CASSYNWETQYF. The chain combines TRBV6-5 with TRBJ2-5; no definite D call. Trimming took 3 bases from V and 5 from J, leaving 7 bases between them. The CDR3 is 12 residues long. Germline values: CDR1 MNHEY, CDR2 SVGAGI.

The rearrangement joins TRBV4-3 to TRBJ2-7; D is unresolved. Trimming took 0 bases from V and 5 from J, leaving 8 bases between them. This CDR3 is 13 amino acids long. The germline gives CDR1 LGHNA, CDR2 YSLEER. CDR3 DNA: TGCGCCAGCAGCCAAGATATAGGGAACGAGCAGTACGTC. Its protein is CASSQDIGNEQYV.

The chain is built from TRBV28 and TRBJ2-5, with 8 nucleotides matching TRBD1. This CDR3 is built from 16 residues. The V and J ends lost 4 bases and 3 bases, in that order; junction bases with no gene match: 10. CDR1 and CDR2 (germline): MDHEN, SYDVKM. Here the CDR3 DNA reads TGTGCCAGCAGTTCCCTCCGGGACAGGATAGAAGAGACCCAGTACTTC. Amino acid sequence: CASSSLRDRIEETQYF.

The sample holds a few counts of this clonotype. CDR3 DNA: TGTGCCAGCAGCTTACGGGGGGGAGCCTACGAGCAGTACTTC. It specifies CASSLRGGAYEQYF. The V and J genes are TRBV27 and TRBJ2-7, with 8 bases fitting TRBD2. V lost 6 bases, J lost 2 bases, and 6 bases stayed unmatched. The CDR3 spans 14 residues. Per germline, CDR1 MNHEY and CDR2 SMNVEV (reference sequence).

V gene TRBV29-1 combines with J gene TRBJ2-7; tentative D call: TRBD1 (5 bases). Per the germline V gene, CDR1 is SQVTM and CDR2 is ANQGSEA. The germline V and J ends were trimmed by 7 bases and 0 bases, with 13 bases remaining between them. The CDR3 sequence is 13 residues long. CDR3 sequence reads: CSARATGSYEQYF. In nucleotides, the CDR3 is TGCAGCGCCAGGGCCACGGGCTCCTACGAGCAGTACTTC.

CDR3 sequence: CASSPPENTEAFF. The CDR3 region has the DNA TGTGCCAGCAGCCCCCCGGAAAACACTGAAGCTTTCTTT. The chain couples TRBV9 to TRBJ1-1; D not certain. The germline gives CDR1 SGDLS, CDR2 YYNGEE. With 4 bases removed from V and 2 bases from J, the gap between germline ends came to 9 bases. CDR3 length: 13 residues.

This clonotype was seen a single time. CDR3 nucleotides: TGTGCCAGCAGTGGAGGGGGCAGACCCTATGGCTACACCTTC. Translating it yields CASSGGGRPYGYTF. V and J are TRBV7-9 and TRBJ1-2, with 7 bases fitting TRBD1. This CDR3 region has 14 residues. V dropped 6 bases and J dropped 4; count of bases not matched to a gene: 8. Germline V gene sequence: CDR1 SEHNR, CDR2 FQNEAQ (reference sequence).